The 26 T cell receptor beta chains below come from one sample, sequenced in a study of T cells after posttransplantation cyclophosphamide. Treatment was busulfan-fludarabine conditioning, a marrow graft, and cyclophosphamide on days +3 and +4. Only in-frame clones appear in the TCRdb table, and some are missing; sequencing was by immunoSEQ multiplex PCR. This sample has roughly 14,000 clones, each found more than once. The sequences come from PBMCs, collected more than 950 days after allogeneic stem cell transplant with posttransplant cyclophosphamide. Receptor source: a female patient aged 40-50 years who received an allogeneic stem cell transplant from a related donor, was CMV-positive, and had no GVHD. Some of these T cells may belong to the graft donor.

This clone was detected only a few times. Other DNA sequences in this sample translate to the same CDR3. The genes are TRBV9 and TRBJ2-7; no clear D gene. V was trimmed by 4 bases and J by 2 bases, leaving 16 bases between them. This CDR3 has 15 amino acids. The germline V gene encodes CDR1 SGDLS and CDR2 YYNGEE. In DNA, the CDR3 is TGTGCCAGCAGCTTCAAACAGAAGACGGCCTACGAGCAGTACTTC. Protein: CASSFKQKTAYEQYF.

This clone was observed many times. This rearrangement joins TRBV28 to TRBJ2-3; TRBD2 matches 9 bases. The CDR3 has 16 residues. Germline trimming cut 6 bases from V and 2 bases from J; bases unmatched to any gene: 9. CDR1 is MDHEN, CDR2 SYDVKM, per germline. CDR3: CASRQERGDFTDTQYF. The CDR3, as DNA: TGTGCCAGCAGACAGGAGCGGGGGGACTTCACAGATACGCAGTATTTT.

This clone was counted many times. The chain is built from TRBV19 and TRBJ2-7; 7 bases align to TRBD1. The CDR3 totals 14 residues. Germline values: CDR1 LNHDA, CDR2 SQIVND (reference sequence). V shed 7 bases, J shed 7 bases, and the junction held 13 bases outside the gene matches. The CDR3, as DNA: TGTGCCAGTAACGAGGGACAGTCACTGGGTGAGCAGTACTTC. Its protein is CASNEGQSLGEQYF.

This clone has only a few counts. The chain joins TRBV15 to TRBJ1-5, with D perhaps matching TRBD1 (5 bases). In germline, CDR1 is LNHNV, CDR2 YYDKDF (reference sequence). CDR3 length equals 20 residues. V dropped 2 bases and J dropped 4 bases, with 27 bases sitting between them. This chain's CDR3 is CATSRPLVGQGAIRNQPQHF. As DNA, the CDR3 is TGTGCCACCAGCAGACCCCTGGTTGGACAAGGGGCCATAAGGAATCAGCCCCAGCATTTT.

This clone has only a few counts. The CDR3 DNA is TGTGCCAGCAGCTTAGCCACAGGGACCCAGCCCCAGCATTTT. It is translated as CASSLATGTQPQHF. The gene calls are TRBV7-8 and TRBJ1-5, with D maybe TRBD1 (6 bases). CDR1 is SGHVS, CDR2 FQNEAQ, per germline. The ends were cut back, 0 bases at V and 7 bases at J, with 10 bases in the middle. The CDR3 runs 14 residues.

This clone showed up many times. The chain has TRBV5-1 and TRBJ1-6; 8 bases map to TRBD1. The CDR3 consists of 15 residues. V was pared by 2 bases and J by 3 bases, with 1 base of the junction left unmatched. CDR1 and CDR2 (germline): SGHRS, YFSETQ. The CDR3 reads CASSLQGDYNSPLHF. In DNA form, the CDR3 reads TGCGCCAGCAGCTTACAGGGGGACTATAATTCACCCCTCCACTTT.

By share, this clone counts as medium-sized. CDR3 coding DNA: TGTGCCATCAGATCCTCGAGGAGCTCCTACAATGAGCAGTTCTTC. It is translated as CAIRSSRSSYNEQFF. The chain is built from TRBV10-3 and TRBJ2-1, with unresolved D. Germline V lookup: CDR1 ENHRY, CDR2 SYGVKD. V gave up 6 bases and J gave up 0 bases, with 12 bases separating them. The CDR3 is 15 amino acids.

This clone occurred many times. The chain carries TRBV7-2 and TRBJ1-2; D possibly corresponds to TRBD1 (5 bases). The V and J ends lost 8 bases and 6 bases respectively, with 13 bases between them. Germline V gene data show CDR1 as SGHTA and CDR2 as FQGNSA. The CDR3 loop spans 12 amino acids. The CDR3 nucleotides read TGTGCCAGCGCACGGACAAGGCATGGCTACACCTTC. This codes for CASARTRHGYTF.

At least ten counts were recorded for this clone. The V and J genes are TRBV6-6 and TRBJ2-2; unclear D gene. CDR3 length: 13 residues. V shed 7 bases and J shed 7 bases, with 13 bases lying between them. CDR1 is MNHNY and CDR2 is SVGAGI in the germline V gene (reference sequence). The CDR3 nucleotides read TGTGCCAGCAACGAGTTTCAAAGCGGGGAGCTGTTTTTT. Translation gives CASNEFQSGELFF.

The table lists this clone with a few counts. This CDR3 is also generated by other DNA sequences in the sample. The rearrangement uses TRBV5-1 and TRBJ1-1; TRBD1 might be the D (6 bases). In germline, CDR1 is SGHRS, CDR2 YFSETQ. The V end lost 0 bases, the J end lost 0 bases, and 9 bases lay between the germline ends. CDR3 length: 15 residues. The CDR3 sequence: CASSLDQGMNTEAFF. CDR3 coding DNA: TGCGCCAGCAGCTTGGATCAGGGGATGAACACTGAAGCTTTCTTT.

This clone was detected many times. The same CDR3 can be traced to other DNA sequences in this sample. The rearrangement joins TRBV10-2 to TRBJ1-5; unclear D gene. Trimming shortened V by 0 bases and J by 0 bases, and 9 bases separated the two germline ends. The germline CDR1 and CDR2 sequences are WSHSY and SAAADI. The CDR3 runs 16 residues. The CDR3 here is CASSESPGNSNQPQHF. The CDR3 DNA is TGCGCCAGCAGTGAGTCACCCGGGAATAGCAATCAGCCCCAGCATTTT.

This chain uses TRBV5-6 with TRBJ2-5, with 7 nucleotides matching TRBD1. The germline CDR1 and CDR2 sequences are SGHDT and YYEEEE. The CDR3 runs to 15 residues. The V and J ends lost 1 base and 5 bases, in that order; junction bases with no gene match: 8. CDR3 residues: CASSLIRQGKETQYF. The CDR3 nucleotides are TGTGCCAGCAGCTTGATCCGACAGGGAAAGGAGACCCAGTACTTC.

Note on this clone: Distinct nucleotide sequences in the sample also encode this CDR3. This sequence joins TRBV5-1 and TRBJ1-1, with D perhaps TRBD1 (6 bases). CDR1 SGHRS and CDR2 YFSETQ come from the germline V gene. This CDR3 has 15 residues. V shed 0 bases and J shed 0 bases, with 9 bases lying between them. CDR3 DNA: TGCGCCAGCAGCTTGGACCAGGGGATGAACACTGAAGCTTTCTTT. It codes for CASSLDQGMNTEAFF.

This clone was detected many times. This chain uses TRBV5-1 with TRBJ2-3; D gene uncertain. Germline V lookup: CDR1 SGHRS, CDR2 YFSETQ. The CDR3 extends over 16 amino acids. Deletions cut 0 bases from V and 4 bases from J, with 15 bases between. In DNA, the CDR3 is TGCGCCAGCAGCTTGGCGGGTCGTGGGTCCCCAGATACGCAGTATTTT. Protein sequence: CASSLAGRGSPDTQYF.

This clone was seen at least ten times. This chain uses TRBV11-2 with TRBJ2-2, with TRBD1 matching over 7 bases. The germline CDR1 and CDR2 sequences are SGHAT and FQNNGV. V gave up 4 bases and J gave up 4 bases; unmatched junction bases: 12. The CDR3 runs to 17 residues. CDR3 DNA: TGTGCCAGCAGCTCACCCCCGGGTAGGGGGCGCACCGGGGAGCTGTTTTTT. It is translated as CASSSPPGRGRTGELFF.

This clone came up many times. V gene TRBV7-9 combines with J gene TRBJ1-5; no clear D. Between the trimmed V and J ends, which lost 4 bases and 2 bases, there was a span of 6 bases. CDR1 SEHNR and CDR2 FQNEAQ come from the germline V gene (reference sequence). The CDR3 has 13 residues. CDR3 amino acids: CASSSSGNQPQHF. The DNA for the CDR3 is TGTGCCAGCAGCTCCAGCGGCAATCAGCCCCAGCATTTT. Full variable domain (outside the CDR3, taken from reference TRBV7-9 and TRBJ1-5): DTGVSQNPRHKITKRGQNVTFRCDPISEHNRLYWYRQTLGQGPEFLTYFQNEAQLEKSRLLSDRFSAERPKGSFSTLEIQRTEQGDSAMYLCASSSSGNQPQHFGDGTRLSIL.

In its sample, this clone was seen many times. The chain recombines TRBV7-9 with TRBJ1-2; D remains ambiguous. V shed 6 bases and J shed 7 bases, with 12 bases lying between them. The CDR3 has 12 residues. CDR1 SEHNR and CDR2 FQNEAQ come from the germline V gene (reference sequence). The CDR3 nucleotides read TGTGCCAGCAGGACCCGGCTAGGTGGCTACACCTTC. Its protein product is CASRTRLGGYTF.

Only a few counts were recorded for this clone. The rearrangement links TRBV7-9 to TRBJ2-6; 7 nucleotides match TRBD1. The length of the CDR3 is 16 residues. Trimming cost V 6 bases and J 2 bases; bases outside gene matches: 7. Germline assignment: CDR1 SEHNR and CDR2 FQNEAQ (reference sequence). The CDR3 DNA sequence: TGTGCCAGCAGAACAGGGACAGCCCCTGGGGCCAACGTCCTGACTTTC. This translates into CASRTGTAPGANVLTF.

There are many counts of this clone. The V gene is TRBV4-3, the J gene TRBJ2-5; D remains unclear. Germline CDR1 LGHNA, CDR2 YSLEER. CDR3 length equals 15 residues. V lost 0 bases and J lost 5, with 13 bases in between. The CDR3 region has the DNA TGCGCCAGCAGCCAAGATCCCCGGTTCGTGGAGACCCAGTACTTC. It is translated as CASSQDPRFVETQYF.

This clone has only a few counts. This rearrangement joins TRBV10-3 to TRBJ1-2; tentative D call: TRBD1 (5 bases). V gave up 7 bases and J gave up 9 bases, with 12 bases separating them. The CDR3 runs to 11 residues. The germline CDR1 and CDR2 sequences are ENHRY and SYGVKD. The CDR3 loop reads CAIIVGQRYTF. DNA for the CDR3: TGTGCCATCATTGTTGGACAACGCTACACCTTC.

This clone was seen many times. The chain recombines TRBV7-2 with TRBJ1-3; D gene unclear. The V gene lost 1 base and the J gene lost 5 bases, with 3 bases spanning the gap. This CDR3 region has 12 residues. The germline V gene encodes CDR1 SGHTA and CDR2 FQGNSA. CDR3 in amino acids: CASSLERNTIYF. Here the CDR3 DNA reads TGTGCCAGCAGCTTAGAGCGAAACACCATATATTTT. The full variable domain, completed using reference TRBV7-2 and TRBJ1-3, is GAGVSQSPSNKVTEKGKDVELRCDPISGHTALYWYRQSLGQGLEFLIYFQGNSAPDKSGLPSDRFSAERTGGSVSTLTIQRTQQEDSAVYLCASSLERNTIYFGEGSWLTVV.

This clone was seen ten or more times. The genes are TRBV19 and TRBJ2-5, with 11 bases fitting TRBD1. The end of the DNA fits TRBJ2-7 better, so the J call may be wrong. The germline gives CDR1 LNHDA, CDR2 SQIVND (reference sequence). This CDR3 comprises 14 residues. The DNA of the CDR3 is TGTGCCACCCGGGACAGGGGGGCCTCCTACGAGCAGTACTTC. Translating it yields CATRDRGASYEQYF.

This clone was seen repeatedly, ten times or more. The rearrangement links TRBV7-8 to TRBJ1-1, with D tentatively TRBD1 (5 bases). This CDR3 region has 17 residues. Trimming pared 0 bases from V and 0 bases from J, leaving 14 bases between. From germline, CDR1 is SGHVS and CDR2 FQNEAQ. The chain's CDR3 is CASSLAGARVLNTEAFF. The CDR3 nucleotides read TGTGCCAGCAGCTTAGCAGGTGCCAGGGTTCTGAACACTGAAGCTTTCTTT. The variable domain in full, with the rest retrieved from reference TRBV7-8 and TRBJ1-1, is GAGVSQSPRYKVAKRGQDVALRCDPISGHVSLFWYQQALGQGPEFLTYFQNEAQLDKSGLPSDRFFAERPEGSVSTLKIQRTQQEDSAVYLCASSLAGARVLNTEAFFGQGTRLTVV.

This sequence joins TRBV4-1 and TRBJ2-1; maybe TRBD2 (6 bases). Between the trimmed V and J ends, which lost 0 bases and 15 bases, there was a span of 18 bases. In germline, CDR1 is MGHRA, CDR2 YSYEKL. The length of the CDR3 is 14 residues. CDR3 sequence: CASSQDQLLALPFF. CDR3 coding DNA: TGCGCCAGCAGCCAAGATCAACTACTAGCTCTTCCGTTCTTC.

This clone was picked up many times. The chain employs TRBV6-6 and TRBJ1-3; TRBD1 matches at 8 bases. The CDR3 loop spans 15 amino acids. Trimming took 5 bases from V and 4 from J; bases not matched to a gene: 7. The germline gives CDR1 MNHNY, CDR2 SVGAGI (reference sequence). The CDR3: CASSTYRGYGNTIYF. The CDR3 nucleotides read TGTGCCAGCAGTACTTACAGGGGGTACGGAAACACCATATATTTT.

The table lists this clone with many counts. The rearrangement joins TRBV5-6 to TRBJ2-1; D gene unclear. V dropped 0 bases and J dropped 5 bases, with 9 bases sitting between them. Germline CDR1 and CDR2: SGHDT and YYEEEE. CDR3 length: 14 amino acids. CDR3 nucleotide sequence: TGTGCCAGCAGCTTGGCCGGTCTTCACAATGAGCAGTTCTTC. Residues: CASSLAGLHNEQFF.